The entry below gives a single T cell receptor (beta chain) sequence along with its context. The data are from a study of T cells after yellow fever vaccination. This CDR3 is built from 13 residues. Germline CDR1 reads MDHEN; CDR2 reads SYDVKM. The V and J ends lost 8 bases and 2 bases respectively, with 11 bases between them. One entry per CDR3 protein results from TCRdb running MiXCR on the 5' RACE reads. This repertoire shows nearly 550,000 distinct CDR3 sequences, over 15% found once; its top ten account for 13% to 15%. The receptor comes from a man aged 25 to 40 who received the YFV17D yellow fever vaccine. The chain combines TRBV28 with TRBJ2-3; unclear D gene. The material sequenced was PBMCs, taken 15 days after the yellow fever booster vaccination. This CDR3 is CASSDRLTDTQYF. The CDR3, as DNA: TGTGCCAGCTCAGATCGCCTCACAGATACGCAGTATTTT.